The clone carrying this T cell receptor beta chain was counted between two and nine times. This record comes from a study of cytomegalovirus exposure and HLA in healthy donors. The germline V gene has CDR1 SGHTA and CDR2 FQGNSA. V lost 5 bases and J lost 0; bases outside the gene matches: 3. The CDR3 is 14 amino acids. Healthy people donating bone marrow made up the donors. Vbeta (60) and Jbeta (13) primers were used in the PCR. The repertoire was sequenced with immunoSEQ multiplex PCR; TCRdb's copy has only in-frame clones and lacks some. This table has under 200,000 clones, roughly 72% appearing once.

The receptor's source is a woman under 40 in good health and CMV-seropositive. The chain employs TRBV7-2 and TRBJ1-1, with 7 bases matching TRBD1. Sequences were obtained from PBMCs. CDR3 DNA: TGTGCCAGCAGCAAGACAGGGATGAACACTGAAGCTTTCTTT. Its translation is CASSKTGMNTEAFF.